These 25 T cell receptor beta chains were all obtained from the same sample, sequenced in a study of T cell responses to AZD1222 COVID-19 vaccine. TCRdb keeps only in-frame clones here, not all; method: immunoSEQ multiplex PCR. The sample has approximately 180,000 clones; 88% are singletons. This material consisted of peripheral blood, taken on day 0 of AZD1222 vaccination. Receptors were obtained from an adult in good health.

The V call is TRBV6-4, the J call TRBJ1-6; 7 bases align to TRBD1. The CDR3 length is 15 residues. Germline V CDR1 and CDR2: MRHNA, SNTAGT. V shed 6 bases and J 8 bases; nucleotides not matched to a gene: 10. Here the CDR3 DNA reads TGTGCCAGCAGGCCACAGGGGAATACGGATTCACCCCTCCACTTT. Protein sequence: CASRPQGNTDSPLHF.

The chain has TRBV9 and TRBJ2-7, with a tentative D call TRBD1 (5 bases). Deletions cut 0 bases from V and 3 bases from J, with 10 bases between. Germline-derived CDR1 and CDR2 are SGDLS and YYNGEE. The CDR3 totals 14 residues. The CDR3 DNA reads as TGTGCCAGCAGCGTAGGGGGCTTTGGCTACGAGCAGTACTTC. It yields the protein CASSVGGFGYEQYF.

J is TRBJ1-1 and V is TRBV14; D possibly corresponds to TRBD1 (6 bases). The V gene's germline CDR1 is SGHDN and CDR2 FVKESK. Trimming stripped 2 bases from V and 10 bases from J, with 17 bases between. The CDR3 loop spans 14 amino acids. CDR3 DNA sequence: TGTGCCAGCAGCCAAATATCAGGACAGTCTGCAGCTTTCTTT. Translation: CASSQISGQSAAFF.

V and J are TRBV7-2 and TRBJ2-3, with 7 bases matching TRBD2. Germline loops: CDR1 SGHTA, CDR2 FQGNSA. This CDR3 spans 15 amino acids. The junction had 16 bases not matched to a gene; V was cut back by 2 bases and J by 14 bases. CDR3 residues: CASSLISGLTLLGYF. DNA for the CDR3: TGTGCCAGCAGCTTAATTTCGGGACTAACCCTTTTGGGGTATTTT.

The chain links TRBV12-3 or TRBV12-4 to TRBJ2-7; no clear D gene. The CDR3 covers 13 residues. Between the trimmed V and J ends, which lost 3 bases and 3 bases, there was a span of 9 bases. The CDR3 loop reads CASSFQEIYEQYF. As DNA, the CDR3 is TGTGCCAGCAGTTTCCAAGAGATCTACGAGCAGTACTTC.

The gene calls are TRBV19 and TRBJ1-5; D gene uncertain. The CDR3 contains 12 residues. V lost 7 bases to trimming and J lost 8 bases, with 12 bases between them. The germline V gene has CDR1 LNHDA and CDR2 SQIVND (reference sequence). CDR3 region: CASKASDEPQHF. DNA of the CDR3: TGTGCCAGTAAGGCCAGCGATGAGCCCCAGCATTTT.

The V call is TRBV19, the J call TRBJ1-1, with D tentatively TRBD1 (5 bases). Germline V gene lookup returns CDR1 LNHDA and CDR2 SQIVND (reference sequence). V gave up 4 bases and J gave up 3 bases, with 9 bases separating them. This CDR3 is 13 amino acids long. CDR3 amino acids: CASSTGTHTEAFF. CDR3 DNA sequence: TGTGCCAGTAGTACCGGGACTCACACTGAAGCTTTCTTT.

The chain has TRBV18 and TRBJ2-3, with a possible D match to TRBD2 (6 bases). The V end lost 3 bases, the J end lost 3 bases, and 13 bases lay between the germline ends. Germline CDR1 and CDR2: KGHSH and LQKENI. The CDR3 runs to 15 residues. CDR3 bases: TGTGCCAGCTCACCTCGGCAGGGAGGAACAGATACGCAGTATTTT. The encoded protein is CASSPRQGGTDTQYF. Filled out from reference TRBV18 and TRBJ2-3, the complete variable domain reads NAGVMQNPRHLVRRRGQEARLRCSPMKGHSHVYWYRQLPEEGLKFMVYLQKENIIDESGMPKERFSAEFPKEGPSILRIQQVVRGDSAAYFCASSPRQGGTDTQYFGPGTRLTVL.

A single count supports this clone. The CDR3 sequence is CASSRRHNTDTQYF. CDR3 bases: TGTGCCAGCAGCCGGCGACATAACACAGATACGCAGTATTTT. The rearrangement uses TRBV11-3 and TRBJ2-3; D gene uncertain. This CDR3 has 14 amino acids. Trimming cost V 5 bases and J 2 bases, with 11 bases left between them. Germline V gene sequence: CDR1 SGHNT, CDR2 YENEEA.

This chain links TRBV3-1 (or the pseudogene TRBV3-2) with TRBJ1-2; possible D gene TRBD1, 5 bases. The V and J ends lost 0 bases and 4 bases respectively, with 9 bases between them. Germline CDR1 LGHDT, CDR2 YNNKEL (reference sequence). This CDR3 has 14 amino acids. CDR3 nucleotide sequence: TGTGCCAGCAGCCAAGATCCACAGGCCTATGGCTACACCTTC. This codes for CASSQDPQAYGYTF.

V is TRBV5-5 and J is TRBJ2-2; D gene uncertain. The germline gives CDR1 SGHKS, CDR2 YYEKEE (reference sequence). Trimming pared 4 bases from V and 4 bases from J, leaving 17 bases between. This CDR3 has 16 amino acids. Written as DNA, the CDR3 is TGTGCCAGCAGCACCCCACTGGGTGTGGGCACCGGGGAGCTGTTTTTT. Translated: CASSTPLGVGTGELFF.

The chain links TRBV3-1 (or the pseudogene TRBV3-2) to TRBJ2-5; D not resolved. The CDR3 contains 13 residues. CDR1 is LGHDT, CDR2 YNNKEL, per germline (reference sequence). The V gene lost 5 bases and the J gene lost 0 bases, with 7 bases spanning the gap. As DNA, the CDR3 is TGTGCCAGCAGCGTGGTAGACCAAGAGACCCAGTACTTC. Its translation is CASSVVDQETQYF.

The chain uses TRBV7-8 and TRBJ1-1; TRBD1 agrees at 9 bases. The CDR3 length is 15 residues. V trimming: 7 bases; J trimming: 6 bases; junction bases outside the gene matches: 12. CDR1 is SGHVS and CDR2 is FQNEAQ in the germline V gene. The CDR3 sequence is CASTRDRDLVAEAFF. Here the CDR3 DNA reads TGTGCCAGCACCAGGGACAGGGATTTAGTCGCTGAAGCTTTCTTT.

The rearrangement uses TRBV4-3 and TRBJ2-3; D is uncertain. The ends were cut back, 4 bases at V and 1 base at J, with 6 bases in the middle. The germline V gene encodes CDR1 LGHNA and CDR2 YSLEER. The CDR3 runs 13 residues. CDR3 DNA: TGCGCCAGCAGCCGAGGCGGCACAGATACGCAGTATTTT. Translation gives CASSRGGTDTQYF.

The sample holds a few counts of this clone. The V call is TRBV9, the J call TRBJ1-3; D remains ambiguous. Germline V gene sequence: CDR1 SGDLS, CDR2 YYNGEE. The V and J ends lost 1 base and 0 bases respectively, with 5 bases between them. The CDR3 length is 14 residues. In DNA form, the CDR3 reads TGTGCCAGCAGCGTAAGGAACTCTGGAAACACCATATATTTT. Translation gives CASSVRNSGNTIYF.

This chain joins TRBV5-1 and TRBJ2-1; TRBD1 matches 9 bases. The CDR3 is made up of 14 amino acids. The trim removed 0 bases at V and 7 bases at J, leaving 2 bases unmatched. Germline V gives CDR1 SGHRS, CDR2 YFSETQ. CDR3 coding DNA: TGCGCCAGCAGCTTGGGGGACAGGGAAAATGAGCAGTTCTTC. Protein product: CASSLGDRENEQFF. The variable domain in full, completed from reference TRBV5-1 and TRBJ2-1, reads KAGVTQTPRYLIKTRGQQVTLSCSPISGHRSVSWYQQTPGQGLQFLFEYFSETQRNKGNFPGRFSGRQFSNSRSEMNVSTLELGDSALYLCASSLGDRENEQFFGPGTRLTVL.

Comment on this clone: Other DNA sequences within the sample encode an identical CDR3. The V and J genes are TRBV6-5 and TRBJ2-5; TRBD1 might be the D (6 bases). The CDR3 has 14 amino acids. V gave up 3 bases and J gave up 3 bases, with 11 bases separating them. Germline lookup yields CDR1 MNHEY and CDR2 SVGAGI. CDR3 loop: CASSYGAGEETQYF. CDR3 sequence (DNA): TGTGCCAGCAGTTATGGGGCAGGGGAAGAGACCCAGTACTTC.

The count of this clone is one. The V gene is TRBV6-1, the J gene TRBJ2-7; possibly TRBD1 for D (5 bases). From germline, CDR1 is MNHNS and CDR2 SASEGT. Trimming took 1 base from V and 3 from J, leaving 10 bases between them. The CDR3 runs to 14 residues. CDR3: CASSEGGRLYEQYF. Written as DNA, the CDR3 is TGTGCCAGCAGTGAAGGGGGCCGGCTCTACGAGCAGTACTTC.

As DNA, the CDR3 is TGTGCCAGCAGCTACAACAATCAGCCCCAGCATTTT. This sequence encodes CASSYNNQPQHF. The chain carries TRBV7-2 and TRBJ1-5; D ambiguous. The CDR3 runs 12 residues. Germline V gene lookup returns CDR1 SGHTA and CDR2 FQGNSA. V was shortened by 4 bases and J by 3 bases, with 4 bases between the two germline ends.

The V gene is TRBV19, the J gene TRBJ1-6, with 8 nucleotides matching TRBD1. V dropped 10 bases and J dropped 10; count of bases not matched to a gene: 6. Germline V CDR1 and CDR2: LNHDA, SQIVND (reference sequence). The CDR3 totals 12 residues. The CDR3 nucleotides read TGTGCCAAACAGGGGGTCCGATCACCCCTCCACTTT. Translating it yields CAKQGVRSPLHF. The full variable domain, in which reference TRBV19 and TRBJ1-6 provide the parts outside the CDR3, is DGGITQSPKYLFRKEGQNVTLSCEQNLNHDAMYWYRQDPGQGLRLIYYSQIVNDFQKGDIAEGYSVSREKKESFPLTVTSAQKNPTAFYLCAKQGVRSPLHFGNGTRLTVT.

The V and J genes are TRBV9 and TRBJ2-2, with D unresolved. Germline CDR1 and CDR2: SGDLS and YYNGEE. Trimming pared 4 bases from V and 6 bases from J, leaving 16 bases between. The CDR3 runs to 15 residues. CDR3: CASSPRTAAAGELFF. The DNA for the CDR3 is TGTGCCAGCAGCCCCCGGACGGCCGCCGCCGGGGAGCTGTTTTTT.

This clone was counted a single time. This chain connects TRBV7-9 to TRBJ2-3; the match to TRBD2 covers 14 bases. The CDR3 spans 17 residues. Germline V gene lookup returns CDR1 SEHNR and CDR2 FQNEAQ (reference sequence). Trimming removed 6 bases from V and 0 bases from J; junction bases left unmatched: 5. The CDR3 here is CASSRTSGGRSTDTQYF. The CDR3 nucleotides read TGTGCCAGCAGTCGGACTAGCGGGGGGCGTAGCACAGATACGCAGTATTTT.

The CDR3 here is CASSEQNYGYTF. The CDR3 DNA reads as TGCGCCAGCAGCGAACAGAACTATGGCTACACCTTC. The chain recombines TRBV5-1 with TRBJ1-2; D remains unclear. Germline CDR1 reads SGHRS; CDR2 reads YFSETQ. Trimming stripped 4 bases from V and 2 bases from J, with 6 bases between. The CDR3 runs 12 residues.

The V call is TRBV19, the J call TRBJ1-3; no reliable D call. The CDR3 is 15 amino acids. CDR1 and CDR2 from the germline V gene are LNHDA and SQIVND (reference sequence). V lost 3 bases and J 0 bases, leaving 9 bases between the germline ends. The CDR3 nucleotides are TGTGCCAGTAGTATCGACCGCTACTCTGGAAACACCATATATTTT. This codes for CASSIDRYSGNTIYF. The whole variable domain, remainder taken from reference TRBV19 and TRBJ1-3, is DGGITQSPKYLFRKEGQNVTLSCEQNLNHDAMYWYRQDPGQGLRLIYYSQIVNDFQKGDIAEGYSVSREKKESFPLTVTSAQKNPTAFYLCASSIDRYSGNTIYFGEGSWLTVV.

This chain uses TRBV27 with TRBJ2-1; possible D gene TRBD1, 6 bases. The germline V gene has CDR1 MNHEY and CDR2 SMNVEV (reference sequence). The V and J ends lost 6 bases and 8 bases respectively, with 20 bases between them. CDR3 size: 15 residues. The CDR3 nucleotides read TGTGCCAGCAGCCTACAGGGACCCTTTTTCTATGAGCAGTTCTTC. Translated, it gives CASSLQGPFFYEQFF.